This T cell receptor (beta chain) was found in a study of T cells in Graves' hyperthyroidism and ophthalmopathy. Trimming left V 0 bases short and J 3 bases short, with 9 bases between. This CDR3 is 14 amino acids long. From germline, CDR1 is SGHTA and CDR2 FQGNSA. This clonotype was seen at least ten times. No antigen is known for it. Overall study findings and caveats: Most thyroid-expanded clonotypes above 0.001 were also found in blood. By a 13 V-J model, ophthalmopathy was set apart from stable hyperthyroidism.

RNA transcripts yielded amplified TCR beta CDR3 regions. The HTBI primer set served for first-round RT-PCR of the TCR CDR3. TCRdb analysed the multiplex PCR reads with MiXCR anew, one entry per CDR3 protein. The repertoire includes 600,000 to 850,000 distinct CDR3 sequences, 15% to 20% of them detected once, and 16% sits in the top ten. Sequenced: blood. The chain uses TRBV7-2 and TRBJ2-7; D call uncertain. This receptor was taken from a woman aged 45-65 years with Graves' hyperthyroidism that later progressed to Graves' ophthalmopathy. CDR3 region: CASSLAGRNYEQYF. The CDR3 coding sequence is TGTGCCAGCAGCTTAGCTGGGCGGAACTACGAGCAGTACTTC.